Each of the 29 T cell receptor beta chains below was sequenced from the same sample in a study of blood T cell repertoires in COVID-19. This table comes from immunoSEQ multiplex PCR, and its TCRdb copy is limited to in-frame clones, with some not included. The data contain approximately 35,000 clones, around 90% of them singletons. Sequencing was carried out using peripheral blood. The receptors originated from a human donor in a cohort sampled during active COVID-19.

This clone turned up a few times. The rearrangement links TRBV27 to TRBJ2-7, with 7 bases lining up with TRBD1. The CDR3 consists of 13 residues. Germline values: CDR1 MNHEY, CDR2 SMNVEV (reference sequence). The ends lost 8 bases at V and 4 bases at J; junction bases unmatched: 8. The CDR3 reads CASGTASNYEQYF. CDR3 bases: TGTGCCAGCGGGACAGCCTCAAATTACGAGCAGTACTTC.

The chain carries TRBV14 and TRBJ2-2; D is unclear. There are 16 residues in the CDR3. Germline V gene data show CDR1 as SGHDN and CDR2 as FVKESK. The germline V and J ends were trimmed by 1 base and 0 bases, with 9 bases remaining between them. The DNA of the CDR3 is TGTGCCAGCAGCCAAGTTACAGCTGCGAACACCGGGGAGCTGTTTTTT. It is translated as CASSQVTAANTGELFF.

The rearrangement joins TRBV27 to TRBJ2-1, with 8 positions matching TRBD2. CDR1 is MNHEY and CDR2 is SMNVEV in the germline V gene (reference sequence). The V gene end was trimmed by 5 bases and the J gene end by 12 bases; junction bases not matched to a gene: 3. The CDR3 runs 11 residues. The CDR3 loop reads CASSHGTRQFF. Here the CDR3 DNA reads TGTGCCAGCAGTCACGGGACTAGGCAGTTCTTC.

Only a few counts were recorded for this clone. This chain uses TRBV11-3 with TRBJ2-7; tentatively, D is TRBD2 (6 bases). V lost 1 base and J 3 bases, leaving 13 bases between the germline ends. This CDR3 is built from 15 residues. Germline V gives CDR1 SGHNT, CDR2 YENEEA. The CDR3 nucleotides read TGTGCCAGCAGCTTAGTACGGCGGGAATGCTACGAGCAGTACTTC. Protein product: CASSLVRRECYEQYF.

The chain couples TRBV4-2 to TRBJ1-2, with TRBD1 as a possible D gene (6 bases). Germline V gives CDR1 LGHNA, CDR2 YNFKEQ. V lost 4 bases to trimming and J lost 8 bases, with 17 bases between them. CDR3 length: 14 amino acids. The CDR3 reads CASSRDRGGWGYTF. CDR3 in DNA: TGTGCCAGCAGCCGGGACCGAGGGGGTTGGGGCTACACCTTC.

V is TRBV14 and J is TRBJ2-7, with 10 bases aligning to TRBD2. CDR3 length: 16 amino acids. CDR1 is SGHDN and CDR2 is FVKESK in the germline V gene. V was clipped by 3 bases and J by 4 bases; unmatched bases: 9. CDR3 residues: CASSQGLAGDSYEQYF. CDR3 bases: TGTGCCAGCAGCCAGGGGCTAGCGGGAGACTCTTACGAGCAGTACTTC.

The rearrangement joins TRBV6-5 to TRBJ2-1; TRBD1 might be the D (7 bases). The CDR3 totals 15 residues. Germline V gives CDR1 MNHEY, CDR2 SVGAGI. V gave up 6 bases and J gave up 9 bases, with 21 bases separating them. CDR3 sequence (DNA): TGTGCCAGCAGCCGACAGGGTTGGGGGGCAATTGAGCAGTTCTTC. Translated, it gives CASSRQGWGAIEQFF.

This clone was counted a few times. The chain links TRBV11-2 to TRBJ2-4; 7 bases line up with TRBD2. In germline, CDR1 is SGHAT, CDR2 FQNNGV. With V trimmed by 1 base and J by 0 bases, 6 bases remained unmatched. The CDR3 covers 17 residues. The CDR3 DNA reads TGTGCCAGCAGCTTAGCAGGTGGGGGGGTAGCCAAAAACATTCAGTACTTC. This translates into CASSLAGGGVAKNIQYF.

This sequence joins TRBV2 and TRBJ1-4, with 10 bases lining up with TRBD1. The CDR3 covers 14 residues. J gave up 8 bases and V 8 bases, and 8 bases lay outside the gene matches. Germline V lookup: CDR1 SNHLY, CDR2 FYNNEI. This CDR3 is CASSRDRGNEKLFF. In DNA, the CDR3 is TGTGCCAGCTCGCGGGACAGGGGAAACGAAAAACTGTTTTTT. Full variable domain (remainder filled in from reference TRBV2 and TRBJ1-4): EPEVTQTPSHQVTQMGQEVILRCVPISNHLYFYWYRQILGQKVEFLVSFYNNEISEKSEIFDDQFSVERPDGSNFTLKIRSTKLEDSAMYFCASSRDRGNEKLFFGSGTQLSVL.

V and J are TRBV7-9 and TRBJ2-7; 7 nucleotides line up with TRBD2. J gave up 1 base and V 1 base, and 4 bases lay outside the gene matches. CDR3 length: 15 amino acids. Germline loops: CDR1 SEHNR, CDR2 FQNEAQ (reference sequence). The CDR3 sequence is CASSLDAGVSYEQYF. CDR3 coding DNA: TGTGCCAGCAGCTTAGATGCGGGGGTGTCCTACGAGCAGTACTTC.

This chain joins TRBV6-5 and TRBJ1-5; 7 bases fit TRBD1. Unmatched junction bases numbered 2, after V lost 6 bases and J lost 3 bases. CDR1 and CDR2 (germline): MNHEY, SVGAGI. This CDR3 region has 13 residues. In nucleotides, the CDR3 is TGTGCCAGCAGGGACAGGCTCAATCAGCCCCAGCATTTT. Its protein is CASRDRLNQPQHF.

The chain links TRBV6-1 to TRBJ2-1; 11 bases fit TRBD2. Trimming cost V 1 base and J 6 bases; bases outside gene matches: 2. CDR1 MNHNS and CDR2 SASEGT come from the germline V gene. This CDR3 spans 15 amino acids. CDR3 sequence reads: CASSEVSGGANEQFF. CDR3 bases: TGTGCCAGCAGTGAAGTTAGCGGGGGGGCCAATGAGCAGTTCTTC.

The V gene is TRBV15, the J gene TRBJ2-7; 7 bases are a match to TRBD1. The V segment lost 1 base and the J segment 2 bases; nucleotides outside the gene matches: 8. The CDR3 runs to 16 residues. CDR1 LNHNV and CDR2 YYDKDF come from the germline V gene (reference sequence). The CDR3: CATSRAQGVVAYEQYF. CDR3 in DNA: TGTGCCACCAGCAGAGCGCAGGGGGTTGTGGCCTACGAGCAGTACTTC.

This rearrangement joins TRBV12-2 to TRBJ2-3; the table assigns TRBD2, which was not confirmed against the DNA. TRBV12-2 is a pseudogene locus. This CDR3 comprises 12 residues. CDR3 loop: CASRQSAGAQYF. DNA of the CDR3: TGTGCAAGTCGACAGTCTGCGGGCGCGCAGTATTTT.

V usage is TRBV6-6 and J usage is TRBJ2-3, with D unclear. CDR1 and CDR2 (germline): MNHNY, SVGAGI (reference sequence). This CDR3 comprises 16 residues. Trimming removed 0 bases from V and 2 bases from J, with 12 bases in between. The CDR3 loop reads CASSYSAAAPTDTQYF. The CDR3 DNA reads TGTGCCAGCAGTTACTCGGCGGCGGCACCCACAGATACGCAGTATTTT.

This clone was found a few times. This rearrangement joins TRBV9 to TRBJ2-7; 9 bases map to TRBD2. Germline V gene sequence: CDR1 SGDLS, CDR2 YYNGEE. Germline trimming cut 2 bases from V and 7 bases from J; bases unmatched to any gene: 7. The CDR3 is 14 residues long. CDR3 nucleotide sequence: TGTGCCAGCAGCGTCGGACTAGCGATAAGGGAGCAGTACTTC. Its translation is CASSVGLAIREQYF.

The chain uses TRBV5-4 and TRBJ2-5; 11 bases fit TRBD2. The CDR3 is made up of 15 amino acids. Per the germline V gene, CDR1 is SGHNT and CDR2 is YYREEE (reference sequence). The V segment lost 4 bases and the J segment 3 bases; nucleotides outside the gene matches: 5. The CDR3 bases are TGTGCCAGCAGCCCCTCTAGCGGGGGGAAAGAGACCCAGTACTTC. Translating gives CASSPSSGGKETQYF.

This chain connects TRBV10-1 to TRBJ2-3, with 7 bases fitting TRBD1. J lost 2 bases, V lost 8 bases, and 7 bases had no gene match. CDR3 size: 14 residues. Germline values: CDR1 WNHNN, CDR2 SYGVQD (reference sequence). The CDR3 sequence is CASLLQGPTDTQYF. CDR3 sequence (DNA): TGCGCCAGCCTCCTACAGGGGCCCACAGATACGCAGTATTTT.

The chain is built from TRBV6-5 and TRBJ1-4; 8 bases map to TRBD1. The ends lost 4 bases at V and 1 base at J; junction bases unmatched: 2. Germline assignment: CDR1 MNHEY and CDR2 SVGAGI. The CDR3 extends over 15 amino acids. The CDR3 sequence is CASSFGTGTNEKLFF. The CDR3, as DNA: TGTGCCAGCAGTTTTGGGACAGGAACTAATGAAAAACTGTTTTTT.

The CDR3: CASRLDPGQGNEQYF. For the CDR3, the DNA is TGTGCCAGCAGACTCGATCCGGGACAGGGAAACGAGCAGTACTTC. The V gene is TRBV6-5, the J gene TRBJ2-7, with TRBD1 identical over 9 bases. This CDR3 region has 15 residues. V shed 6 bases and J 5 bases; nucleotides not matched to a gene: 11. Germline CDR1 MNHEY, CDR2 SVGAGI.

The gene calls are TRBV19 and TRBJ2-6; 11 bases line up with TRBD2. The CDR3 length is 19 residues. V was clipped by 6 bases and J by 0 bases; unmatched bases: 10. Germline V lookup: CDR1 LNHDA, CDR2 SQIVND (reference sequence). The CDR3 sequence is CASRGLAGGFGSGANVLTF. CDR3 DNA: TGTGCCAGTAGAGGGCTAGCGGGGGGATTTGGCTCTGGGGCCAACGTCCTGACTTTC.

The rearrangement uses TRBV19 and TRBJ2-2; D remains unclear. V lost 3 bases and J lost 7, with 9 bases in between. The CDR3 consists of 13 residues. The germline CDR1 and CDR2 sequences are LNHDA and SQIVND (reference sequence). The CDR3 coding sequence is TGTGCCAGTAGTATTAGAGGAGACGGGGAGCTGTTTTTT. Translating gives CASSIRGDGELFF.

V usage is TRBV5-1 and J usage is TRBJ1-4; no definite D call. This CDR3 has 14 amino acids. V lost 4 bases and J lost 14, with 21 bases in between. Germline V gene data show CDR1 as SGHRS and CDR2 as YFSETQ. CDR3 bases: TGCGCCAGCAGCCTGACTGGCGAGGGCCACGTCCTGTTTTTT. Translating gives CASSLTGEGHVLFF. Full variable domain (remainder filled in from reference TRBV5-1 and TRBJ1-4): KAGVTQTPRYLIKTRGQQVTLSCSPISGHRSVSWYQQTPGQGLQFLFEYFSETQRNKGNFPGRFSGRQFSNSRSEMNVSTLELGDSALYLCASSLTGEGHVLFFGSGTQLSVL.

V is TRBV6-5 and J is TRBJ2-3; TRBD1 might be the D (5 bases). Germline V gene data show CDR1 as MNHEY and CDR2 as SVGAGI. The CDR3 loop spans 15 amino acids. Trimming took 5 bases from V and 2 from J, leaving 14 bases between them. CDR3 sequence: CASSSPLGPTDTQYF. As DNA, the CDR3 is TGTGCCAGCAGTAGCCCCCTGGGGCCCACAGATACGCAGTATTTT.

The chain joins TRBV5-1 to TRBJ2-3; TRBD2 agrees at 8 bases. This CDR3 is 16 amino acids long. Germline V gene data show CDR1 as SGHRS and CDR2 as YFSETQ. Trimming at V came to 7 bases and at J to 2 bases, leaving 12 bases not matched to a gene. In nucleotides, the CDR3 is TGCGCCAGCCGAAGAAGACCAGCGGGGGCCACAGATACGCAGTATTTT. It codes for CASRRRPAGATDTQYF.

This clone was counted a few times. The CDR3 nucleotides are TGTGCCAGCACCCTAAACGTCGGGAGAGGCTACACCTTC. Protein: CASTLNVGRGYTF. This sequence joins TRBV28 and TRBJ1-2; D call uncertain. Germline CDR1 is MDHEN and CDR2 is SYDVKM. The CDR3 length is 13 residues. V was clipped by 7 bases and J by 8 bases, with 17 bases between them.

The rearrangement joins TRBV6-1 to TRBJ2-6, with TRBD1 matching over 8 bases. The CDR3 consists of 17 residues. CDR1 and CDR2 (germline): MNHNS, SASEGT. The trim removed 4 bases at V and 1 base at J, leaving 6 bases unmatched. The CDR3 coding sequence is TGTGCCAGCAGTGCTCAGGGGGCTTTATCTGGGGCCAACGTCCTGACTTTC. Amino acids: CASSAQGALSGANVLTF.

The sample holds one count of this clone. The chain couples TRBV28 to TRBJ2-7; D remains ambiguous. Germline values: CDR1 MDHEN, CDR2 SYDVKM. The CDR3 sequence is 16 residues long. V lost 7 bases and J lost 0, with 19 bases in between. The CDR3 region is CASNGSDKGHSYEQYF. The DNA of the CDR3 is TGTGCCAGCAACGGATCAGACAAAGGCCACTCCTACGAGCAGTACTTC.

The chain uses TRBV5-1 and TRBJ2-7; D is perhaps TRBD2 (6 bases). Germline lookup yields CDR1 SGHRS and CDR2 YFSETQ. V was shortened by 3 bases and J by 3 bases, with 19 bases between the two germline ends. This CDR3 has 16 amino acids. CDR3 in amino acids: CASSSGGRGVNYEQYF. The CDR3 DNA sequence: TGCGCCAGCAGCTCCGGGGGAAGGGGTGTGAACTACGAGCAGTACTTC.